A selection of T cell receptor beta chains follows, all from one sample in a study of cytomegalovirus exposure and HLA in healthy donors. The protocol was immunoSEQ multiplex PCR, while the TCRdb copy is restricted to in-frame clones and leaves out a portion. The table shows approximately 130,000 clones, with around 82% occurring only once. The sample taken for sequencing was PBMCs. The receptors originated from a boy aged 5-17 years in good health and CMV-seronegative. The CDR3 runs from the conserved cysteine through the conserved F or W. Each record gives: J gene, clone size, D gene, V gene, CDR3 protein, CDR3 DNA. D genes are given only for firm matches. Part of the rows lack a size; the others show once, few, many or a class for expanded clones.

j_gene: TRBJ2-4; abundance: NA; d_gene: TRBD1; v_gene: TRBV29-1; CDR3aa: CSGGQGENIQYF; CDR3nt: TGCAGCGGAGGACAGGGCGAAAACATTCAGTACTTC
j_gene: TRBJ1-2; abundance: NA; d_gene: TRBD1; v_gene: TRBV6-5; CDR3aa: CASRRQGQGGYTF; CDR3nt: TGTGCCAGCAGAAGACAGGGACAGGGAGGCTACACCTTC
j_gene: TRBJ2-1; abundance: NA; d_gene: TRBD2; v_gene: TRBV7-9; CDR3aa: CASSLLAVSSYNEQFF; CDR3nt: TGTGCCAGCAGCCTGCTAGCGGTTAGCTCCTACAATGAGCAGTTCTTC
j_gene: TRBJ1-4; abundance: NA; d_gene: TRBD1; v_gene: TRBV5-1; CDR3aa: CASRSGTGREKLFF; CDR3nt: TGCGCCAGCCGGTCCGGGACAGGGAGGGAAAAACTGTTTTTT
j_gene: TRBJ1-5; abundance: NA; d_gene: NA; v_gene: TRBV6-1; CDR3aa: CASSAQQPQHF; CDR3nt: TGTGCCAGCAGTGCCCAGCAGCCCCAGCATTTT
j_gene: TRBJ2-1; abundance: NA; d_gene: TRBD2; v_gene: TRBV6-5; CDR3aa: CASSSPGLPGNEQFF; CDR3nt: TGTGCCAGCAGTTCCCCGGGACTACCTGGGAATGAGCAGTTCTTC
j_gene: TRBJ2-2; abundance: NA; d_gene: NA; v_gene: TRBV7-7; CDR3aa: CASSSLANTGELFF; CDR3nt: TGTGCTAGCAGTTCACTAGCAAACACCGGGGAGCTGTTTTTT
j_gene: TRBJ2-5; abundance: NA; d_gene: NA; v_gene: TRBV2; CDR3aa: CASVKELQETQYF; CDR3nt: TGTGCCAGCGTGAAGGAGCTTCAAGAGACCCAGTACTTC
j_gene: TRBJ2-7; abundance: NA; d_gene: TRBD1; v_gene: TRBV5-1; CDR3aa: CASSLVSQTGGFYEQYF; CDR3nt: TGCGCCAGCAGCTTGGTCAGTCAGACAGGGGGTTTCTACGAGCAGTACTTC
j_gene: TRBJ2-2; abundance: once; d_gene: NA; v_gene: TRBV27; CDR3aa: CASSFGGELFF; CDR3nt: TGTGCCAGCAGTTTCGGTGGGGAGCTGTTTTTT
j_gene: TRBJ2-1; abundance: NA; d_gene: TRBD1; v_gene: TRBV25-1; CDR3aa: CASNRDRYNEQFF; CDR3nt: TGTGCCAGCAACAGGGACAGATACAATGAGCAGTTCTTC
j_gene: TRBJ2-5; abundance: NA; d_gene: TRBD2; v_gene: TRBV11-2; CDR3aa: CASSPRTSGLQETQYF; CDR3nt: TGTGCCAGCAGCCCCCGGACTAGCGGCCTCCAAGAGACCCAGTACTTC
j_gene: TRBJ2-2; abundance: NA; d_gene: TRBD2; v_gene: TRBV2; CDR3aa: CASRNTRGGTNTGELFF; CDR3nt: TGTGCCAGCAGGAATACTCGCGGGGGGACGAACACCGGGGAGCTGTTTTTT
j_gene: TRBJ2-7; abundance: NA; d_gene: TRBD2; v_gene: TRBV13; CDR3aa: CASSSRLAGGIERYF; CDR3nt: TGTGCCAGCAGCTCGCGACTAGCGGGAGGGATAGAGCGGTACTTC
j_gene: TRBJ2-5; abundance: NA; d_gene: NA; v_gene: TRBV5-1; CDR3aa: CASSLVRETQYF; CDR3nt: TGCGCCAGCAGCTTGGTGAGGGAGACCCAGTACTTC
j_gene: TRBJ2-7; abundance: NA; d_gene: NA; v_gene: TRBV9; CDR3aa: CAPIGALPSYEQYF; CDR3nt: TGTGCACCTATTGGAGCACTTCCATCCTACGAGCAGTACTTC
j_gene: TRBJ2-1; abundance: NA; d_gene: TRBD1; v_gene: TRBV7-2; CDR3aa: CASSQGQGVNEQFF; CDR3nt: TGTGCCAGCAGCCAGGGACAGGGGGTGAATGAGCAGTTCTTC
j_gene: TRBJ2-1; abundance: NA; d_gene: NA; v_gene: TRBV12-5; CDR3aa: CASGSPGDEQFF; CDR3nt: TGTGCTAGTGGGTCCCCAGGGGATGAGCAGTTCTTC
j_gene: TRBJ2-5; abundance: NA; d_gene: NA; v_gene: TRBV11-3; CDR3aa: CASSASGMETQYF; CDR3nt: TGTGCCAGCAGCGCGTCAGGGATGGAGACCCAGTACTTC
j_gene: TRBJ2-1; abundance: NA; d_gene: TRBD2; v_gene: TRBV30; CDR3aa: CAWSIGTRTYNEQFF; CDR3nt: TGTGCCTGGAGTATTGGGACTAGGACATACAATGAGCAGTTCTTC